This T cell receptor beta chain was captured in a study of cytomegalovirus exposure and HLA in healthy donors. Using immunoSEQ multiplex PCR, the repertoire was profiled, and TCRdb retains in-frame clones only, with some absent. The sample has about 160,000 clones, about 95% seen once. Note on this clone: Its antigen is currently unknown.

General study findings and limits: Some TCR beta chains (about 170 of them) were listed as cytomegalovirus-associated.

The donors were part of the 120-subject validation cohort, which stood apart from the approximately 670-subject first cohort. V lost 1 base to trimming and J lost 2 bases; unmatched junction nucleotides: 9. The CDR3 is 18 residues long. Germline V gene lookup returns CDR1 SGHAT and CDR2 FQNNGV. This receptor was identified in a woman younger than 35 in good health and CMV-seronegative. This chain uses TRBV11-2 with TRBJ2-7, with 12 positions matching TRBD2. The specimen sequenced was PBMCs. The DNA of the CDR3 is TGTGCCAGCAGCTTAGTAGTGACTAGCGGGGGAACTCCCTACGAGCAGTACTTC. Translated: CASSLVVTSGGTPYEQYF.